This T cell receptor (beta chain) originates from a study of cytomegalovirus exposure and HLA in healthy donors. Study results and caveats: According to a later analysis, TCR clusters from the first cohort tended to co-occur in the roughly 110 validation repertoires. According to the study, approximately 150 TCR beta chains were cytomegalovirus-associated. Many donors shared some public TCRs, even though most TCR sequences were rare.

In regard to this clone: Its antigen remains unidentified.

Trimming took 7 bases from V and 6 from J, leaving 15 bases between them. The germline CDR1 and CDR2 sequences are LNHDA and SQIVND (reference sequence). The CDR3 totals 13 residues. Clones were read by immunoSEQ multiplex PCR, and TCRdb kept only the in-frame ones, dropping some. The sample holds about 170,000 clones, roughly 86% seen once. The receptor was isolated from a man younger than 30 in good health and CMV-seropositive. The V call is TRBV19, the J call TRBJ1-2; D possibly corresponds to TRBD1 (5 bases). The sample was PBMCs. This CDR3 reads CASNPGGADGYTF. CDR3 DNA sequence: TGTGCCAGTAACCCAGGAGGGGCGGATGGCTACACCTTC.